This T cell receptor (beta chain) was documented in a study of blood T cell repertoires in COVID-19. About the study: Sample material is recorded as cDNA or gDNA derived from T cells, B-cell-depleted T cells, or PBMCs.

CDR1 MNHEY and CDR2 SVGEGT come from the germline V gene. Germline trimming cut 6 bases from V and 3 bases from J; bases unmatched to any gene: 9. The CDR3 consists of 16 residues. The protocol was immunoSEQ multiplex PCR, while the TCRdb copy is restricted to in-frame clones and leaves out a portion. Among roughly 80,000 clones, 86% were seen once, and the ten largest hold around 1.9%. This clonotype was sampled from a woman aged 60-70 years with acute or convalescent COVID-19. J is TRBJ2-1 and V is TRBV6-2 or TRBV6-3; 9 bases are shared with TRBD1. Sequenced material: peripheral blood. In DNA form, the CDR3 reads TGTGCCAGCAGCTCCTATCGACAGGGGGACTACAATGAGCAGTTCTTC. Translation: CASSSYRQGDYNEQFF.